This T cell receptor beta chain is from a study of blood T cell repertoires in COVID-19. Study overall: The United States, Italy and Spain provided the acute and convalescent COVID-19 samples. T cells, B-cell-depleted T cells, or PBMCs supplied cDNA or gDNA.

Methods used by the authors: Quantification of nucleated cells was approximated via reference gene primer amplification. Sequencing used immunoSEQ multiplex PCR; TCRdb keeps in-frame clones, though not all of them. V and J calls and clone size are as listed in that table; D and trimming were resolved from the DNA. The profile shows some 190,000 clones, 70% to 90% of them singletons. Patients from Seattle were sampled longitudinally, starting during active infection. This CDR3 region has 14 residues. Germline lookup yields CDR1 SGHNT and CDR2 YYREEE (reference sequence). The germline V and J ends were trimmed by 4 bases and 5 bases, with 13 bases remaining between them.

Input material: peripheral blood. The TCR comes from a person aged 70 to 85 with COVID-19, enrolled during active disease. The genes are TRBV5-4 and TRBJ1-5; TRBD1 is a possible D gene (6 bases). The DNA of the CDR3 is TGTGCCAGCAGCCGCCCTCCAGGGGATCAGCCCCAGCATTTT. Translated: CASSRPPGDQPQHF.